Given below is one TCR beta chain in context. The data stem from a study of CD8 T cells in Susac syndrome. V was cut by 0 bases and J by 3 bases, with 12 bases left in between. Per the germline V gene, CDR1 is SGHVS and CDR2 is FNYEAQ. This CDR3 spans 16 amino acids. Included as multiple sclerosis controls were treatment-naive patients who had stable or active relapsing-remitting disease. TEMRA cells underwent FACS enrichment and CD8+ and CD4+ T cells underwent negative isolation. cDNA came from roughly 0.47 to 1 ug RNA primed by random hexamers. TCR beta CDR3 was amplified by immunoSEQ covering 54 Vbeta and 13 Jbeta. TCRdb itself ran the immunoSEQ multiplex PCR reads through MiXCR, one entry per CDR3 protein. The repertoire consists of hundreds of thousands of distinct CDR3 sequences, with about 85% occurring once and the leading ten covering approximately 0.12%.

This rearrangement joins TRBV7-6 to TRBJ2-1; D might be TRBD1 or TRBD2, each matching 5 bases. Sequences were obtained from CD8+ T cells from PBMCs. The TCR comes from a human donor with multiple sclerosis. The CDR3 nucleotides read TGTGCCAGCAGCTTAGCTTCTGGGGGAATCTACAATGAGCAGTTCTTC. Protein sequence: CASSLASGGIYNEQFF. Supplemented by reference TRBV7-6 and TRBJ2-1, the full variable domain reads GAGVSQSPRYKVTKRGQDVALRCDPISGHVSLYWYRQALGQGPEFLTYFNYEAQQDKSGLPNDRFSAERPEGSISTLTIQRTEQRDSAMYRCASSLASGGIYNEQFFGPGTRLTVL.